The sequence of this T cell receptor beta chain was determined in a study of Ad26.COV2.S vaccination and SARS-CoV-2 variants. Study-level background: As a participant in COV1001, the donor was in the Ad26.COV2.S trial arm.

The CDR3 length is 14 residues. V lost 7 bases and J 3 bases, leaving 13 bases between the germline ends. CDR1 and CDR2 (germline): MDHEN, SYDVKM. Profiled with immunoSEQ multiplex PCR; TCRdb holds only in-frame clones, not every one. The table includes about 430,000 clones, about nine tenths detected once. Treatment given: around 19 received Ad26.COV2.S at low or high dose, single or two shots; about 5 received placebo; per-sample allocation not given. Vaccine and placebo recipients were sampled on day 63 after the first injection. The TCR comes from a person aged 18-65 years who received the Ad26.COV2.S COVID-19 vaccine or a placebo. The input for sequencing was peripheral blood, taken in a trial of Ad26.COV2.S vaccine versus placebo. V and J are TRBV28 and TRBJ1-5, with D tentatively TRBD1 (6 bases). CDR3 DNA: TGTGCCAGCATCAACAGGGCCTCCAATCAGCCCCAGCATTTT. It codes for CASINRASNQPQHF.